One sample yielded the 29 T cell receptor beta chains listed below, sequenced in a study of beta chain features in type 1 diabetes. Study-level results: Shortening that was moderate but significant affected the TCRB CDR3s of Type 1 diabetes patients in all four CD4+ subsets.

No antigen is known for these receptors. Sequencing targeted expressed TCRB transcripts, as all isolated RNA had been reverse transcribed. Profiling relied on immunoSEQ multiplex PCR, and the TCRdb table lists in-frame clones only, not all of them. Here the sample spans 200,000 to 250,000 clones, approximately 15% being singletons. Sequenced input: naive CD4+ T cells from blood. These receptors were taken from a man under 40 with type 1 diabetes.

This chain joins TRBV11-2 and TRBJ2-7; 10 bases line up with TRBD1. Per germline, CDR1 SGHAT and CDR2 FQNNGV. The CDR3 covers 15 residues. V lost 3 bases, J lost 4 bases, and 6 bases stayed unmatched. In DNA form, the CDR3 reads TGTGCCAGCAGCTTTAAGAGGGACAGGGGATACGAGCAGTACTTC. It translates to CASSFKRDRGYEQYF.

In its sample, this clone was seen a few times. The sample has other DNA sequences that encode this CDR3 too. V and J are TRBV27 and TRBJ1-2, with 9 positions matching TRBD1. The CDR3 is made up of 14 amino acids. Germline loops: CDR1 MNHEY, CDR2 SMNVEV (reference sequence). With 6 bases clipped from V and 1 base from J, the junction kept 3 bases outside the gene matches. The CDR3 DNA reads as TGTGCCAGCAGGAGGACAGGGGATAACTATGGCTACACCTTC. It specifies CASRRTGDNYGYTF.

This clone has just a few counts. The chain employs TRBV7-9 and TRBJ1-6; D gene unclear. The CDR3 has 13 amino acids. Germline lookup yields CDR1 SEHNR and CDR2 FQNEAQ (reference sequence). With 5 bases removed from V and 5 bases from J, the gap between germline ends came to 7 bases. The CDR3: CASSRGNNSPLHF. In DNA, the CDR3 is TGTGCCAGCAGCAGAGGGAATAATTCACCCCTCCACTTT.

This clone was seen only a few times. This chain connects TRBV6-6 to TRBJ1-6; 9 bases agree with TRBD1. The CDR3 is 14 amino acids. Germline CDR1 and CDR2: MNHNY and SVGAGI (reference sequence). J lost 10 bases, V lost 6 bases, and 7 bases had no gene match. The CDR3 DNA reads TGTGCCAGCAGCGACAGGGGGACGGGATCACCCCTCCACTTT. As protein: CASSDRGTGSPLHF.

This clone showed up just a few times. This chain joins TRBV9 and TRBJ2-2; unclear D gene. CDR3 length: 14 residues. Germline V gene data show CDR1 as SGDLS and CDR2 as YYNGEE. Trimming took 3 bases from V and 1 from J, leaving 7 bases between them. The CDR3 DNA follows: TGTGCCAGCAGCGCGCTAGGGAACACCGGGGAGCTGTTTTTT. It translates to CASSALGNTGELFF.

There are a few counts of this clone. This rearrangement joins TRBV18 to TRBJ2-1; 7 nucleotides line up with TRBD2. Germline V gene lookup returns CDR1 KGHSH and CDR2 LQKENI. The CDR3 contains 17 residues. V lost 3 bases and J lost 0; bases outside the gene matches: 8. CDR3 amino acids: CASSPDPAGSSYNEQFF. CDR3 bases: TGTGCCAGCTCACCGGATCCAGCGGGGAGCTCCTACAATGAGCAGTTCTTC.

This sequence joins TRBV30 and TRBJ1-1; no firm D call. Germline V gene sequence: CDR1 GTSNPN, CDR2 SVGIG (reference sequence). The CDR3 is 12 residues long. Trimming left V 3 bases short and J 1 base short, with 6 bases between. The CDR3 nucleotides read TGTGCCTGGAGGGCGGGGAACACTGAAGCTTTCTTT. It specifies CAWRAGNTEAFF.

V and J are TRBV4-1 and TRBJ1-6, with 7 bases matching TRBD1. V lost 4 bases, J lost 7 bases, and 4 bases stayed unmatched. CDR1 is MGHRA and CDR2 is YSYEKL in the germline V gene. The length of the CDR3 is 14 residues. The CDR3 loop is CASSLTGENSPLHF. The CDR3 coding sequence is TGCGCCAGCAGCCTAACAGGGGAGAATTCACCCCTCCACTTT.

V and J are TRBV2 and TRBJ1-2, with D unclear. CDR3 length equals 17 residues. V lost 7 bases and J 4 bases, leaving 25 bases between the germline ends. The germline gives CDR1 SNHLY, CDR2 FYNNEI. Here the CDR3 DNA reads TGTGCCAGCACCCCGCGGACCAAACCCCGGGGAAGCTATGGCTACACCTTC. Amino acid sequence: CASTPRTKPRGSYGYTF.

This rearrangement joins TRBV30 to TRBJ1-1; D may be TRBD1 (6 bases). The CDR3 has 12 residues. V shed 7 bases and J shed 6 bases, with 15 bases lying between them. Germline CDR1 reads GTSNPN; CDR2 reads SVGIG (reference sequence). CDR3 region: CAFSKQGSEAFF. The CDR3 DNA reads TGTGCCTTTTCGAAACAGGGATCTGAAGCTTTCTTT.

This chain connects TRBV25-1 to TRBJ1-1; 7 positions match TRBD1. The CDR3 sequence is 14 residues long. CDR1 is MGHDK, CDR2 SYGVNS, per germline. The junction had 2 bases not matched to a gene; V was cut back by 4 bases and J by 0 bases. The CDR3 DNA reads TGTGCCAGCAGTGTCGGGACAGTGAACACTGAAGCTTTCTTT. Translating it yields CASSVGTVNTEAFF.

A remark on this clone: Other DNA sequences in the sample encode the same CDR3. The chain uses TRBV5-1 and TRBJ2-5; 12 bases are a match to TRBD2. V gave up 4 bases and J gave up 1 base; unmatched junction bases: 5. There are 16 residues in the CDR3. Germline V CDR1 and CDR2: SGHRS, YFSETQ. CDR3 region: CASSLGLAGTQETQYF. The CDR3 region has the DNA TGCGCCAGCAGCCTGGGACTAGCGGGCACCCAAGAGACCCAGTACTTC.

This clone was recorded a few times. In DNA form, the CDR3 reads TGTGCCAGCAGCTTATCGGCCGGGGTCCCATACGAGCAGTACTTC. This gives the protein CASSLSAGVPYEQYF. The rearrangement uses TRBV7-8 and TRBJ2-7, with D maybe TRBD2 (5 bases). Germline CDR1 is SGHVS and CDR2 is FQNEAQ. V shed 2 bases and J shed 4 bases, with 15 bases lying between them. The CDR3 totals 15 residues.

This clone was seen a few times. The V call is TRBV6-5, the J call TRBJ2-3, with 7 bases matching TRBD1. This CDR3 contains 14 residues. Looked up from germline, CDR1 is MNHEY and CDR2 is SVGAGI. The V and J ends lost 8 bases and 6 bases, in that order; junction bases with no gene match: 11. Here the CDR3 reads CASSRGRGQDTQYF. In nucleotides, the CDR3 is TGTGCCAGCTCTCGGGGAAGGGGGCAGGATACGCAGTATTTT.

The chain joins TRBV9 to TRBJ1-1; D is unclear. Trimming took 2 bases from V and 0 from J, leaving 8 bases between them. This CDR3 region has 14 residues. Looked up from germline, CDR1 is SGDLS and CDR2 is YYNGEE. The CDR3 spells CASSVDMMNTEAFF. CDR3 nucleotides: TGTGCCAGCAGCGTTGACATGATGAACACTGAAGCTTTCTTT. The full variable domain, with the rest looked up from reference TRBV9 and TRBJ1-1, is DSGVTQTPKHLITATGQRVTLRCSPRSGDLSVYWYQQSLDQGLQFLIQYYNGEERAKGNILERFSAQQFPDLHSELNLSSLELGDSALYFCASSVDMMNTEAFFGQGTRLTVV.

The rearrangement uses TRBV4-1 and TRBJ1-2; TRBD1 might be the D (5 bases). The CDR3 has 15 amino acids. Trimming removed 1 base from V and 0 bases from J, with 9 bases in between. Germline CDR1 and CDR2: MGHRA and YSYEKL. The CDR3 DNA reads as TGCGCCAGCAGCCAAGCCCCGACAGCTAACTATGGCTACACCTTC. Its protein is CASSQAPTANYGYTF.

This clone occurred a few times. This sequence joins TRBV30 and TRBJ2-7; 8 bases map to TRBD2. Germline V gene lookup returns CDR1 GTSNPN and CDR2 SVGIG (reference sequence). This CDR3 is built from 13 residues. Losses at the gene ends were 2 bases for V and 6 bases for J; bases not matched to a gene: 6. This chain's CDR3 is CAWSLGLGGEQYF. CDR3 coding DNA: TGTGCCTGGAGTCTGGGACTAGGTGGCGAGCAGTACTTC.

The chain employs TRBV2 and TRBJ1-2; D is uncertain. V dropped 7 bases and J dropped 0 bases, with 18 bases sitting between them. This CDR3 region has 16 residues. Germline lookup yields CDR1 SNHLY and CDR2 FYNNEI. The CDR3, as DNA: TGTGCCAGCACGGCGGAGGGCAGATCTTCTAACTATGGCTACACCTTC. Encoded protein: CASTAEGRSSNYGYTF.

A few counts support this clone. The chain couples TRBV4-1 to TRBJ2-2; D uncertain. V lost 4 bases and J lost 2, with 8 bases in between. The CDR3 runs to 14 residues. CDR1 is MGHRA, CDR2 YSYEKL, per germline. The CDR3 protein is CASSRAANTGELFF. The CDR3, as DNA: TGCGCCAGCAGCCGGGCAGCAAACACCGGGGAGCTGTTTTTT.

The gene calls are TRBV6-5 and TRBJ2-3, with D perhaps matching TRBD2 (6 bases). Germline V gene sequence: CDR1 MNHEY, CDR2 SVGAGI. The germline V and J ends were trimmed by 7 bases and 6 bases, with 11 bases remaining between them. The CDR3 is 12 residues long. The chain's CDR3 is CASTRGTDTQYF. CDR3 DNA sequence: TGTGCCAGCACCCGGGGGACGGATACGCAGTATTTT.

The V call is TRBV15, the J call TRBJ2-3; tentatively, D is TRBD1 (6 bases). This CDR3 spans 16 amino acids. V lost 1 base and J 6 bases, leaving 17 bases between the germline ends. Germline V gene sequence: CDR1 LNHNV, CDR2 YYDKDF (reference sequence). CDR3 coding DNA: TGTGCCACCAGCAGAGTGAAGACAGGTCCATTGGATACGCAGTATTTT. Translated, it gives CATSRVKTGPLDTQYF.

The chain combines TRBV6-1 with TRBJ2-1, with TRBD1 as a possible D gene (6 bases). Germline V gene data show CDR1 as MNHNS and CDR2 as SASEGT. V was shortened by 3 bases and J by 8 bases, with 11 bases between the two germline ends. The CDR3 is 13 residues long. The CDR3 protein is CASSDPGEDEQFF. CDR3 DNA sequence: TGTGCCAGCAGTGATCCAGGGGAAGATGAGCAGTTCTTC.

This clone was picked up a small number of times. This chain joins TRBV7-9 and TRBJ2-3; 9 bases line up with TRBD2. The germline V gene has CDR1 SEHNR and CDR2 FQNEAQ (reference sequence). J was trimmed by 3 bases and V by 5 bases; bases with no gene match: 3. The CDR3 totals 14 residues. For the CDR3, the DNA is TGTGCCAGCAGCGACGGACTAGCGACAGATACGCAGTATTTT. This sequence encodes CASSDGLATDTQYF.

This clone has just a few counts. This chain joins TRBV5-1 and TRBJ2-7, with 7 positions matching TRBD1. This CDR3 region has 14 residues. V shed 2 bases and J 5 bases; nucleotides not matched to a gene: 7. Germline V lookup: CDR1 SGHRS, CDR2 YFSETQ. The chain's CDR3 is CASSFGTAGDEQYF. In nucleotides, the CDR3 is TGCGCCAGCAGCTTTGGGACAGCCGGTGACGAGCAGTACTTC.

This chain links TRBV7-9 with TRBJ2-3; no reliable D call. Trimming stripped 1 base from V and 6 bases from J, with 11 bases between. CDR3 size: 14 residues. Germline values: CDR1 SEHNR, CDR2 FQNEAQ (reference sequence). CDR3 coding DNA: TGTGCCAGCAGCTTAGATGGGCCAAGGGATACGCAGTATTTT. It specifies CASSLDGPRDTQYF. The variable domain in full, completed from reference TRBV7-9 and TRBJ2-3, reads DTGVSQNPRHKITKRGQNVTFRCDPISEHNRLYWYRQTLGQGPEFLTYFQNEAQLEKSRLLSDRFSAERPKGSFSTLEIQRTEQGDSAMYLCASSLDGPRDTQYFGPGTRLTVL.

This clone has more than one count but fewer than ten. The V and J genes are TRBV6-6 and TRBJ1-1, with TRBD1 identical over 7 bases. V was pared by 7 bases and J by 3 bases, with 8 bases of the junction left unmatched. The germline V gene encodes CDR1 MNHNY and CDR2 SVGAGI (reference sequence). The CDR3 covers 14 residues. The CDR3 loop is CASNRFTGDTEAFF. The CDR3 region has the DNA TGTGCCAGCAACCGATTCACAGGGGACACTGAAGCTTTCTTT.

The CDR3 here is CASSAYRKDGYTF. The CDR3 bases are TGTGCCAGCAGCGCATACAGGAAGGATGGCTACACCTTC. The chain uses TRBV7-6 and TRBJ1-2; the D gene is possibly TRBD1 (5 bases). Germline lookup yields CDR1 SGHVS and CDR2 FNYEAQ. V was cut by 5 bases and J by 6 bases, with 13 bases left in between. The CDR3 sequence is 13 residues long.

The DNA for the CDR3 is TGTGCCAGCAAGATGGAGAACTATGGCTACACCTTC. As protein: CASKMENYGYTF. V is TRBV6-6 and J is TRBJ1-2, with D unclear. Germline values: CDR1 MNHNY, CDR2 SVGAGI (reference sequence). The CDR3 loop spans 12 amino acids. Between the trimmed V and J ends, which lost 7 bases and 2 bases, there was a span of 8 bases.

The chain carries TRBV7-9 and TRBJ1-5; D is undetermined. This CDR3 comprises 14 residues. V lost 5 bases and J lost 0, with 8 bases in between. CDR1 and CDR2 from the germline V gene are SEHNR and FQNEAQ (reference sequence). The CDR3 DNA reads as TGTGCCAGCAGCGCGGCGGATAGCAATCAGCCCCAGCATTTT. Protein: CASSAADSNQPQHF.